This T cell receptor beta chain was identified during a study of T cell responses to AZD1222 COVID-19 vaccine. TCRdb keeps only in-frame clones here, not all; method: immunoSEQ multiplex PCR. The sample consists of more than 85,000 clones, approximately 88% of them appearing once. Between the trimmed V and J ends, which lost 0 bases and 2 bases, there was a span of 14 bases. CDR1 is MDHEN and CDR2 is SYDVKM in the germline V gene. CDR3 size: 16 residues. Sample: peripheral blood, taken on day 0 of AZD1222 vaccination. The clonotype was recovered from an adult in good health. This chain uses TRBV28 with TRBJ2-7; D tentatively fits TRBD1 or TRBD2 (5 bases each). The CDR3 reads CASSLWGPEVAYEQYF. The CDR3 bases are TGTGCCAGCAGTTTATGGGGGCCGGAGGTCGCCTACGAGCAGTACTTC. Together with reference TRBV28 and TRBJ2-7, the CDR3 gives the full variable domain: DVKVTQSSRYLVKRTGEKVFLECVQDMDHENMFWYRQDPGLGLRLIYFSYDVKMKEKGDIPEGYSVSREKKERFSLILESASTNQTSMYLCASSLWGPEVAYEQYFGPGTRLTVT.